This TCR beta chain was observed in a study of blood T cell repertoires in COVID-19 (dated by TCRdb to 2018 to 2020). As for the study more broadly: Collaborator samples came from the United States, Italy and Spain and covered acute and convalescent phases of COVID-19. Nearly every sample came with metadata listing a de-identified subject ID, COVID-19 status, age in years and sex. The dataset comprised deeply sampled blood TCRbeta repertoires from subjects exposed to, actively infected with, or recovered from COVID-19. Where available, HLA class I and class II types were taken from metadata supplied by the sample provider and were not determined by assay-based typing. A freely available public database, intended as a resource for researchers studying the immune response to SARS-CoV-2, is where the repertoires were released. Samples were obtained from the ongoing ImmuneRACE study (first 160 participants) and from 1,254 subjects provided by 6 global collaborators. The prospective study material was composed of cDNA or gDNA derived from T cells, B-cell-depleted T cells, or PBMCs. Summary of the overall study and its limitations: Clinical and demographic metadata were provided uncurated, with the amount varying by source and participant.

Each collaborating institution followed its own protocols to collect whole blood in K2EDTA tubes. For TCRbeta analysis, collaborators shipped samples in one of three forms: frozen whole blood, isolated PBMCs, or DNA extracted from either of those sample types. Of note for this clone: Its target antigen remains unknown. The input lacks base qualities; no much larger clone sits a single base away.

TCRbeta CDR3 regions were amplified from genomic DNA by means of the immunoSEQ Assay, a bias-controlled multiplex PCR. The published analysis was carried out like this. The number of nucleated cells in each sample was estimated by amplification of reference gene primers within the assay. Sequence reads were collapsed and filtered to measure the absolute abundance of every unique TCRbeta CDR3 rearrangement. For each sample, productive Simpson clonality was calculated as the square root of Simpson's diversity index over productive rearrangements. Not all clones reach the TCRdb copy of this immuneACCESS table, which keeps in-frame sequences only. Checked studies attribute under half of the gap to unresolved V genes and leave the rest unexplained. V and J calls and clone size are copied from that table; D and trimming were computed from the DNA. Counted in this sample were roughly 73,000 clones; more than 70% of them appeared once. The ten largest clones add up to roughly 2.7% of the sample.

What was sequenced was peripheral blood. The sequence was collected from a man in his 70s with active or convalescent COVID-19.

The DNA is as follows: TGCAGCGTTGCTCTTCTGGCCACAGATACGCAGTATTTT. Its protein reads: CSVALLATDTQYF. The sequence joins TRBV29-1 to TRBJ2-3; no confident D gene assignment can be made. Spanning cysteine to phenylalanine, the CDR3 consists of 13 amino acids. Only CDR3 DNA is held: 39 bases, read in frame from base 1. CDR1 and CDR2 were assigned from the germline V gene as SQVTM and ANQGSEA. V is pared back by 4 bases and J by 2 bases, with 10 bases lying between the germline termini.